Listed here are 5 T cell receptor beta chains from one sample, sequenced in a study of shared clonotypes between healthy human individuals. Here immunoSEQ multiplex PCR was the method, and the copy in TCRdb shows in-frame clones only, minus some. Of approximately 980,000 clones listed, 60% to 85% are singletons. The sequenced sample consisted of memory CD4+ T cells sorted from blood. Described subset: CD45RA-negative fraction. All receptors come from a man younger than 35 in good health.

The CDR3 is CASSASGRLTEAFF. In nucleotides, the CDR3 is TGTGCCAGCAGCGCCTCAGGGAGGCTTACTGAAGCTTTCTTT. The chain carries TRBV5-4 and TRBJ1-1; a weak D match, TRBD1 (5 bases). CDR1 SGHNT and CDR2 YYREEE come from the germline V gene (reference sequence). V was trimmed by 4 bases and J by 5 bases, leaving 15 bases between them. CDR3 length equals 14 residues.

This chain connects TRBV18 to TRBJ1-3; TRBD1 is a possible D gene (6 bases). CDR1 and CDR2 from the germline V gene are KGHSH and LQKENI. V gave up 6 bases and J gave up 4 bases, with 19 bases separating them. This CDR3 region has 16 residues. In nucleotides, the CDR3 is TGTGCCAGCTCCCAACAGGGTGTTAGCGTCGGAAACACCATATATTTT. It translates to CASSQQGVSVGNTIYF.

The chain has TRBV19 and TRBJ2-4; D might be TRBD2 (6 bases). This CDR3 is 15 amino acids long. The germline V gene has CDR1 LNHDA and CDR2 SQIVND (reference sequence). V lost 8 bases and J 4 bases, leaving 18 bases between the germline ends. The CDR3 DNA sequence: TGTGCCAGTTCTGAGCGCGGGGCTGGGAAAAACATTCAGTACTTC. Amino acids: CASSERGAGKNIQYF.

This clone was recorded a few times. The chain employs TRBV5-1 and TRBJ2-1; TRBD2 matches at 8 bases. This CDR3 has 16 residues. V was clipped by 4 bases and J by 4 bases; unmatched bases: 10. Germline V gives CDR1 SGHRS, CDR2 YFSETQ. This CDR3 reads CASSPSGLEKYNEQFF. In DNA form, the CDR3 reads TGCGCCAGCAGCCCCTCGGGACTAGAGAAATACAATGAGCAGTTCTTC. Supplemented by reference TRBV5-1 and TRBJ2-1, the full variable domain reads KAGVTQTPRYLIKTRGQQVTLSCSPISGHRSVSWYQQTPGQGLQFLFEYFSETQRNKGNFPGRFSGRQFSNSRSEMNVSTLELGDSALYLCASSPSGLEKYNEQFFGPGTRLTVL.

V gene TRBV5-1 combines with J gene TRBJ2-7, with 7 bases that match TRBD2. J gave up 4 bases and V 3 bases, and 10 bases lay outside the gene matches. In germline, CDR1 is SGHRS, CDR2 YFSETQ. The CDR3 sequence is 15 residues long. CDR3 sequence (DNA): TGCGCCAGCAGCTCTGGGACGGGAGGTCTTTACGAGCAGTACTTC. Its translation is CASSSGTGGLYEQYF.